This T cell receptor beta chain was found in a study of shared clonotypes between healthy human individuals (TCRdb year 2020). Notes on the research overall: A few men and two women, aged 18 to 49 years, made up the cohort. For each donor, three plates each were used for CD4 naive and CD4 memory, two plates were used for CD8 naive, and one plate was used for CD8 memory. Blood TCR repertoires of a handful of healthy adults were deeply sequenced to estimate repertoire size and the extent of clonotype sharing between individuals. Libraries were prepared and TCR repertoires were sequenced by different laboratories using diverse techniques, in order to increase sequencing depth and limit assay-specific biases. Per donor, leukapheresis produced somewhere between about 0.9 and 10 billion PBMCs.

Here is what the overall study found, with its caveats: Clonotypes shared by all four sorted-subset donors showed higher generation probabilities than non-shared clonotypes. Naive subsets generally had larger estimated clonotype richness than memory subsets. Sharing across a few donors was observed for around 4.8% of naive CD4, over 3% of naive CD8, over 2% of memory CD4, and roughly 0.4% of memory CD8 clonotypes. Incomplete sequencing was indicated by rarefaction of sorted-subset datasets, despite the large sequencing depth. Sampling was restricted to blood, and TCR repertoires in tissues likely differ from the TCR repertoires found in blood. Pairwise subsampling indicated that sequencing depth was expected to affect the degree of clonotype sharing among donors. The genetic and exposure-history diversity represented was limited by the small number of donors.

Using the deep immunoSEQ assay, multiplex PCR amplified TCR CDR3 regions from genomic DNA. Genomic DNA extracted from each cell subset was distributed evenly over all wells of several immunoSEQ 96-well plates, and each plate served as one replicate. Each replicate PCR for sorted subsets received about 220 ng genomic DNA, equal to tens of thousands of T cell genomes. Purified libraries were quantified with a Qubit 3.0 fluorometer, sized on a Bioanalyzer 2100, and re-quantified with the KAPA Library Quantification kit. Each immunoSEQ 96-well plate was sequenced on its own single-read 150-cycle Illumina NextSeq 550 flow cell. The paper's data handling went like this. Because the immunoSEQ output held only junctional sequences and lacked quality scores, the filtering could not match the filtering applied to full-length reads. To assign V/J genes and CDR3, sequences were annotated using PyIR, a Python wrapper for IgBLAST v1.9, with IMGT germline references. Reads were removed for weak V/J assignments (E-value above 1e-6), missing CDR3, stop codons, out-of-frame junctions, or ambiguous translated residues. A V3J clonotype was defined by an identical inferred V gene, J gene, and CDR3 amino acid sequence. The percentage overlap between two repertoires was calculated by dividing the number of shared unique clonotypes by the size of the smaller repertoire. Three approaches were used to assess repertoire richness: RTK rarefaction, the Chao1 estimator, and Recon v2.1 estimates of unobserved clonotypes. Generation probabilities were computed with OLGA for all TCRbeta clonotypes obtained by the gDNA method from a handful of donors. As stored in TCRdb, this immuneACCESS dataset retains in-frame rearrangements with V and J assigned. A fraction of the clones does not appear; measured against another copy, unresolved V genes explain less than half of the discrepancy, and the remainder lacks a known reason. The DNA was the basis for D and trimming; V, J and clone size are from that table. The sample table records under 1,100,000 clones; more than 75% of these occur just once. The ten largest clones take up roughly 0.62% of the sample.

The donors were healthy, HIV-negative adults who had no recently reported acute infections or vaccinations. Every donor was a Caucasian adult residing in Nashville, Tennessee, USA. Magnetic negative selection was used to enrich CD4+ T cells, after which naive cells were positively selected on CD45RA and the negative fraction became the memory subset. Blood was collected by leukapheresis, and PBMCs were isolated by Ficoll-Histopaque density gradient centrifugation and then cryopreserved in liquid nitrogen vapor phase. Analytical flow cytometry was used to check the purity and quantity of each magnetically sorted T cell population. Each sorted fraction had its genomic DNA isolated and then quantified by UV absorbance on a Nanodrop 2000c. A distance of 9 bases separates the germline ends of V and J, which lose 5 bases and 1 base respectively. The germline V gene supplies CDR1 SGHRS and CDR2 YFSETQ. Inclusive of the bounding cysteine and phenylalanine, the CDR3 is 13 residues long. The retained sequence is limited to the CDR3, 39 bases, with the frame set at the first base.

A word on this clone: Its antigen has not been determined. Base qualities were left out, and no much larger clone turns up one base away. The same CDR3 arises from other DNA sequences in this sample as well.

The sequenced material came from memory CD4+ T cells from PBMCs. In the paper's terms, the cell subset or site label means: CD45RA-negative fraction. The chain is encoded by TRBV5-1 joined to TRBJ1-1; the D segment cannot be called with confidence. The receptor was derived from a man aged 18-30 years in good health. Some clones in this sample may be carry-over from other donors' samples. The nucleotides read TGCGCCAGCAGTCTTACGGCGAACACTGAAGCTTTCTTT. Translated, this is CASSLTANTEAFF. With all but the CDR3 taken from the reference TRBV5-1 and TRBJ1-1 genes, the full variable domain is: KAGVTQTPRYLIKTRGQQVTLSCSPISGHRSVSWYQQTPGQGLQFLFEYFSETQRNKGNFPGRFSGRQFSNSRSEMNVSTLELGDSALYLCASSLTANTEAFFGQGTRLTVV.